Each of the 7 T cell receptor beta chains below was sequenced from the same sample in a study of cytomegalovirus exposure and HLA in healthy donors. Both 60 Vbeta primers and 13 Jbeta primers went into the PCR. Repertoires were generated with immunoSEQ multiplex PCR, while TCRdb's copy carries only in-frame clones and drops some. The repertoire holds 100,000 to 140,000 clones, with 76% as singletons. The source material was PBMCs. The receptors come from a man younger than 35 in good health and CMV-seronegative.

This clone was observed a handful of times. The genes are TRBV5-6 and TRBJ2-1, with 7 bases that match TRBD2. From germline, CDR1 is SGHDT and CDR2 YYEEEE. This CDR3 spans 15 amino acids. The junction had 13 bases not matched to a gene; V was cut back by 4 bases and J by 9 bases. CDR3 DNA sequence: TGTGCCAGCAGCGCGGCCGGGGGGTCCTTGGTTGAGCAGTTCTTC. This sequence encodes CASSAAGGSLVEQFF.

The V call is TRBV28, the J call TRBJ2-1; perhaps TRBD2 as D (5 bases). CDR1 is MDHEN, CDR2 SYDVKM, per germline. V was cut by 2 bases and J by 9 bases, with 14 bases left in between. The CDR3 is made up of 14 amino acids. CDR3 region: CASSLGLAFSEQFF. As DNA, the CDR3 is TGTGCCAGCAGTTTAGGGCTAGCTTTCAGTGAGCAGTTCTTC.

J is TRBJ2-7 and V is TRBV6-5, with D perhaps matching TRBD1 (6 bases). V shed 7 bases and J shed 0 bases, with 13 bases lying between them. The CDR3 length is 14 residues. The V gene's germline CDR1 is MNHEY and CDR2 SVGAGI. CDR3: CASKITGPSYEQYF. The CDR3 bases are TGTGCCAGCAAAATCACAGGGCCCTCCTACGAGCAGTACTTC.

As regards this clone: At one end, the junction sequence differs from germline, possibly due to a read error. The V call is TRBV4-2, the J call TRBJ1-2; no reliable D call. The CDR3 covers 14 residues. Germline lookup yields CDR1 LGHNA and CDR2 YNFKEQ. CDR3 sequence (DNA): TGTGCCAGCAGCCCCGGAAGCGGAGTCTATGGCTACCCCTTC. Translating it yields CASSPGSGVYGYPF.

This clone was recorded a few times. This rearrangement joins TRBV28 to TRBJ2-7; D is perhaps TRBD1 (5 bases). V lost 4 bases and J 2 bases, leaving 12 bases between the germline ends. CDR3 length: 14 residues. The germline gives CDR1 MDHEN, CDR2 SYDVKM. CDR3 protein: CASSWGSIAYEQYF. In DNA, the CDR3 is TGTGCCAGCAGTTGGGGCAGTATCGCCTACGAGCAGTACTTC.

V usage is TRBV29-1 and J usage is TRBJ1-4; 11 bases are a match to TRBD1. In germline, CDR1 is SQVTM, CDR2 ANQGSEA. V dropped 6 bases and J dropped 8; count of bases not matched to a gene: 8. The CDR3 totals 14 residues. CDR3 region: CSVKTGTGGEKLFF. The CDR3 nucleotides are TGCAGCGTGAAGACCGGGACAGGGGGAGAAAAACTGTTTTTT.

The V gene is TRBV5-1, the J gene TRBJ2-1; tentative D call: TRBD2 (6 bases). CDR1 and CDR2 from the germline V gene are SGHRS and YFSETQ. V was cut by 5 bases and J by 2 bases, with 14 bases left in between. The CDR3 loop spans 15 amino acids. CDR3 sequence reads: CASSLDSGAYNEQFF. DNA of the CDR3: TGCGCCAGCAGTCTGGATTCGGGAGCCTACAATGAGCAGTTCTTC.